This entry features one TCR beta chain sequence. The antigen is unknown. Time point described: recipient sample about 28 days before transplant, after cytoreduction. Samples: about 28 days before transplant, then days 30, 100 and 180 after. The CDR3 sequence is 16 residues long. Trimming shortened V by 0 bases and J by 1 base, and 12 bases separated the two germline ends. Germline V gene lookup returns CDR1 LGHNA and CDR2 YSLEER. Generated by immunoSEQ multiplex PCR, the TCRdb table keeps only in-frame clones and is missing some. This repertoire shows fewer than 20,000 clones, roughly 82% found once; its top ten account for approximately 8.4%. This sample was included in a study of T cell clonotyping in hematopoietic cell transplantation. Study information: Cytoreduction preceded collection of pretransplant recipient samples. Study-wide results and caveats: At the given depth, recipient repertoires were over 97% de novo clonotypes. No sorting was done, leaving CD4 and CD8 contributions mixed.

The sample in question was peripheral blood mononuclear cells, obtained before stem cell transplant. The chain couples TRBV4-3 to TRBJ1-1, with D unclear. The sequence came from a middle-aged man with acute myeloid leukemia. Some clones in this sample may be carry-over from other donors' samples. The CDR3 reads CASSQDWAGSNTEAFF. In DNA, the CDR3 is TGCGCCAGCAGCCAAGATTGGGCGGGGTCGAACACTGAAGCTTTCTTT.